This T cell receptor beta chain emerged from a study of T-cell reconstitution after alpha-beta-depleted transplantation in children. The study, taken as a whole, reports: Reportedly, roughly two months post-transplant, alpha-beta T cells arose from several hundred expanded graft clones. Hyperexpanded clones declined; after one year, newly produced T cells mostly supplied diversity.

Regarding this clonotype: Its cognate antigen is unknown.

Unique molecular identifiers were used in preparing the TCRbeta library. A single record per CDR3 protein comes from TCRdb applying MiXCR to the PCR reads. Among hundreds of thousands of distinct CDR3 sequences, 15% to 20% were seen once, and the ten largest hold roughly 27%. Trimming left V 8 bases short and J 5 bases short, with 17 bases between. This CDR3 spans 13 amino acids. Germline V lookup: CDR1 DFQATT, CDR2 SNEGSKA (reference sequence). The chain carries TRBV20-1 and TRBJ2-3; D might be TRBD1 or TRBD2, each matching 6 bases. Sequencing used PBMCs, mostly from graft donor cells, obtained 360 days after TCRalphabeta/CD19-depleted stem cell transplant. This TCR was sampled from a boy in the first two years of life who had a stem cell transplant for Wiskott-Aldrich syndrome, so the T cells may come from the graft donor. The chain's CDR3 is CSRPRGAGDTQYF. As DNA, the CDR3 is TGCAGTCGGCCTAGGGGGGCCGGAGATACGCAGTATTTT.